Following are 28 T cell receptor beta chains from one sample sequenced in a study of post-analysis software for immune sequencing data. General study points: In patients, TRBV5-6, TRBV5-1 and TRBV20-1 belonged to five or six TRBV segments found more frequently than in controls.

Built from TCR beta cDNA, the libraries had unique molecular identifiers in them. TCRdb re-derived calls from the PCR reads in MiXCR, one entry per CDR3 protein. The sample consists of hundreds of thousands of distinct CDR3 sequences, roughly 27% of them appearing once. These receptors' targets are unknown. Sequencing input: blood. Receptor source: a girl between 10 and 17 years old with multiple sclerosis.

This clonotype came up a few times. The chain employs TRBV10-3 and TRBJ1-6; D uncertain. The germline V and J ends were trimmed by 3 bases and 8 bases, with 5 bases remaining between them. The CDR3 loop spans 12 amino acids. Germline values: CDR1 ENHRY, CDR2 SYGVKD. This CDR3 reads CAISETDSPLHF. CDR3 nucleotide sequence: TGTGCCATCAGTGAAACCGATTCACCCCTCCACTTT.

This clonotype has only a few counts. J is TRBJ2-7 and V is TRBV5-6; 16 positions agree with TRBD2. The CDR3 is 18 residues long. The J segment lost 2 bases and the V segment lost 0 bases, leaving 5 bases of the junction unmatched. The V gene's germline CDR1 is SGHDT and CDR2 YYEEEE. The DNA of the CDR3 is TGTGCCAGCAGCTTGGCCCTCGGGACTAGCGGGAGGGCCTACGAGCAGTACTTC. Translated: CASSLALGTSGRAYEQYF.

The gene calls are TRBV12-3 or TRBV12-4 and TRBJ1-4; 8 bases agree with TRBD1. CDR3 length: 18 amino acids. J lost 0 bases, V lost 3 bases, and 9 bases had no gene match. The CDR3 DNA is TGTGCCAGCAGTTTTGACAGGGGACTACCTGCAACTAATGAAAAACTGTTTTTT. It encodes CASSFDRGLPATNEKLFF.

This clonotype was detected many times. J is TRBJ2-3 and V is TRBV20-1; D remains unclear. V was shortened by 6 bases and J by 1 base, with 14 bases between the two germline ends. CDR3 length: 14 amino acids. CDR1 is DFQATT and CDR2 is SNEGSKA in the germline V gene (reference sequence). CDR3 protein: CSAAAAFGTDTQYF. In nucleotides, the CDR3 is TGCAGTGCCGCGGCAGCGTTTGGCACAGATACGCAGTATTTT.

V is TRBV11-2 and J is TRBJ2-1; the match to TRBD2 covers 14 bases. This CDR3 is 15 amino acids long. Per the germline V gene, CDR1 is SGHAT and CDR2 is FQNNGV. V trimming: 5 bases; J trimming: 9 bases; junction bases outside the gene matches: 6. CDR3 loop: CASSQTSGGAFEQFF. The CDR3 region has the DNA TGTGCCAGCAGCCAGACTAGCGGGGGGGCGTTTGAGCAGTTCTTC.

This clonotype was seen a few times. V gene TRBV6-6 combines with J gene TRBJ1-6; 7 bases are a match to TRBD1. With V trimmed by 2 bases and J by 8 bases, 6 bases remained unmatched. The CDR3 is made up of 15 amino acids. CDR1 is MNHNY and CDR2 is SVGAGI in the germline V gene (reference sequence). CDR3 sequence (DNA): TGTGCCAGCAGTTACGCCGGCGACAGGGATTCACCCCTCCACTTT. This translates into CASSYAGDRDSPLHF.

The chain uses TRBV3-1 and TRBJ1-2; D unclear. Germline V gives CDR1 LGHDT, CDR2 YNNKEL (reference sequence). Trimming stripped 0 bases from V and 8 bases from J, with 13 bases between. The CDR3 contains 14 residues. The CDR3 protein is CASSQDLRRVGYTF. The CDR3 DNA is TGTGCCAGCAGCCAAGATCTCAGGAGGGTAGGCTACACCTTC.

The chain joins TRBV6-7 to TRBJ1-5; 7 nucleotides align to TRBD1. TRBV6-7 counts as an open reading frame of uncertain function. The CDR3 is 15 residues long. The trim removed 2 bases at V and 3 bases at J, leaving 4 bases unmatched. The CDR3 region is CASSYGDRVNQPQHF. In DNA, the CDR3 is TGTGCCAGCAGTTACGGCGACAGGGTCAATCAGCCCCAGCATTTT.

This clonotype was seen only a few times. The gene calls are TRBV15 and TRBJ2-3; perhaps TRBD2 as D (7 bases). Germline values: CDR1 LNHNV, CDR2 YYDKDF (reference sequence). CDR3 length equals 15 residues. Trimming removed 0 bases from V and 4 bases from J, with 11 bases in between. CDR3 sequence (DNA): TGTGCCACCAGCAGAGATTTGGGGGGGCCAGATACGCAGTATTTT. The encoded protein is CATSRDLGGPDTQYF.

V gene TRBV18 combines with J gene TRBJ1-2; the match to TRBD1 covers 7 bases. In germline, CDR1 is KGHSH, CDR2 LQKENI. V lost 3 bases to trimming and J lost 4 bases; unmatched junction nucleotides: 11. The CDR3 is 16 amino acids. The CDR3 bases are TGTGCCAGCTCACCCGAACGGACAGGAAGAGTCTATGGCTACACCTTC. This gives the protein CASSPERTGRVYGYTF. Filled out from reference TRBV18 and TRBJ1-2, the complete variable domain reads NAGVMQNPRHLVRRRGQEARLRCSPMKGHSHVYWYRQLPEEGLKFMVYLQKENIIDESGMPKERFSAEFPKEGPSILRIQQVVRGDSAAYFCASSPERTGRVYGYTFGSGTRLTVV.

Notes on this clonotype: The junction and the germline gene differ at one end; a read error may be behind it. CDR3 coding DNA: TGTACCAGCAGCCCGACAGCTAACTATGGCCACACCTTC. Amino acid sequence: CTSSPTANYGHTF. The chain employs TRBV3-1 and TRBJ1-2; D may be TRBD1 (5 bases). The CDR3 extends over 13 amino acids. Germline loops: CDR1 LGHDT, CDR2 YNNKEL (reference sequence).

This clonotype was counted between two and nine times. The genes are TRBV19 and TRBJ2-3, with D unresolved. Germline CDR1 reads LNHDA; CDR2 reads SQIVND (reference sequence). This CDR3 region has 13 residues. V was shortened by 3 bases and J by 1 base, with 5 bases between the two germline ends. The CDR3 nucleotides read TGTGCCAGTAGTATGTCTGGCACAGATACGCAGTATTTT. Translated, it gives CASSMSGTDTQYF.

In the case of this clonotype: This may be a read error: a much more frequent sequence differs by one nucleotide. The chain employs TRBV11-2 and TRBJ2-1, with D tentatively TRBD2 (5 bases). V was pared by 5 bases and J by 7 bases, with 15 bases between. CDR1 and CDR2 from the germline V gene are SGHAT and FQNNGV. The CDR3 is made up of 14 amino acids. CDR3 sequence reads: CASSLGSGCNEQFF. The CDR3 region has the DNA TGTGCCAGCAGCCTAGGTTCGGGGTGTAATGAGCAGTTCTTC.

The V and J genes are TRBV7-6 and TRBJ2-7; D call uncertain. V was trimmed by 1 base and J by 7 bases, leaving 14 bases between them. The CDR3 is 14 residues long. Germline V gene lookup returns CDR1 SGHVS and CDR2 FNYEAQ. DNA of the CDR3: TGTGCCAGCAGCTTAGTTGTGTCTACTGGGGAGCAGTACTTC. Amino acid sequence: CASSLVVSTGEQYF.

The J gene is TRBJ1-5, the V gene TRBV6-6; unclear D gene. CDR3 length: 13 residues. CDR1 and CDR2 from the germline V gene are MNHNY and SVGAGI (reference sequence). V lost 5 bases, J lost 6 bases, and 11 bases lay in between. CDR3: CASSPGWPQPQHF. The CDR3 nucleotides read TGTGCCAGCAGTCCCGGGTGGCCTCAGCCCCAGCATTTT.

This clonotype was counted between two and nine times. The rearrangement uses TRBV4-3 and TRBJ1-6; D may be TRBD1 (6 bases). The germline V gene has CDR1 LGHNA and CDR2 YSLEER. This CDR3 region has 14 residues. V was trimmed by 0 bases and J by 13 bases, leaving 13 bases between them. The chain's CDR3 is CASSQEETGHPLHF. DNA for the CDR3: TGCGCCAGCAGCCAAGAAGAGACAGGCCATCCCCTCCACTTT.

This chain joins TRBV4-3 and TRBJ2-3; no clear D. V was pared by 0 bases and J by 0 bases, with 7 bases between. Germline V gene lookup returns CDR1 LGHNA and CDR2 YSLEER. This CDR3 has 15 amino acids. The CDR3 bases are TGCGCCAGCAGCCAAGATTCGCCTAGCACAGATACGCAGTATTTT. This encodes CASSQDSPSTDTQYF.

This clonotype was seen more than once but under ten times. The chain is built from TRBV18 and TRBJ2-1; 10 bases are a match to TRBD2. V lost 3 bases, J lost 12 bases, and 8 bases stayed unmatched. CDR3 length: 14 amino acids. Germline CDR1 is KGHSH and CDR2 is LQKENI. CDR3 amino acids: CASSPQRGGQGQFF. Here the CDR3 DNA reads TGTGCCAGCTCACCGCAGCGGGGGGGCCAAGGGCAGTTCTTC.

This sequence joins TRBV29-1 and TRBJ2-5; 9 nucleotides agree with TRBD1. Trimming removed 7 bases from V and 4 bases from J; junction bases left unmatched: 4. In germline, CDR1 is SQVTM, CDR2 ANQGSEA. CDR3 size: 12 residues. CDR3: CSGRQGGETQYF. The CDR3 bases are TGCAGCGGTAGACAGGGGGGAGAGACCCAGTACTTC.

The chain links TRBV7-2 to TRBJ2-7; maybe TRBD2 (5 bases). The V end was cut by 10 bases, the J end by 2 bases, with 15 bases between. The CDR3 loop spans 13 amino acids. Germline lookup yields CDR1 SGHTA and CDR2 FQGNSA. The CDR3 is CATKQRGPYEQYF. CDR3 DNA: TGTGCCACCAAGCAGCGAGGGCCCTACGAGCAGTACTTC.

This clonotype was seen a handful of times. The chain is built from TRBV6-5 and TRBJ2-5, with D possibly TRBD1 on 6 matching bases. V was cut by 6 bases and J by 11 bases, with 19 bases left in between. CDR1 MNHEY and CDR2 SVGAGI come from the germline V gene. This CDR3 has 13 amino acids. The CDR3 nucleotides read TGTGCCAGCAGCGAAAACACAGGGATTGAGCAGTACTTC. Its translation: CASSENTGIEQYF.

The V call is TRBV18, the J call TRBJ1-1; D is unclear. The CDR3 consists of 13 residues. The V gene's germline CDR1 is KGHSH and CDR2 LQKENI. Trimming removed 4 bases from V and 1 base from J, with 7 bases in between. Here the CDR3 reads CASSRAGNTEAFF. The DNA for the CDR3 is TGTGCCAGCTCACGGGCGGGGAACACTGAAGCTTTCTTT.

This clonotype was seen only a few times. V is TRBV15 and J is TRBJ2-3; 9 bases agree with TRBD2. CDR3 length: 15 residues. The V segment lost 5 bases and the J segment 5 bases; nucleotides outside the gene matches: 8. CDR1 is LNHNV and CDR2 is YYDKDF in the germline V gene (reference sequence). This CDR3 reads CATSGGLALQDTQYF. The CDR3 DNA sequence: TGTGCCACCAGCGGAGGACTAGCGCTTCAAGATACGCAGTATTTT.

There are a few counts of this clonotype. The rearrangement uses TRBV20-1 and TRBJ2-6; 9 bases map to TRBD2. This CDR3 region has 16 residues. Looked up from germline, CDR1 is DFQATT and CDR2 is SNEGSKA (reference sequence). Unmatched junction bases numbered 6, after V lost 4 bases and J lost 2 bases. CDR3: CSATPGLATGANVLTF. The CDR3 DNA is TGCAGTGCTACGCCGGGACTAGCAACTGGGGCCAACGTCCTGACTTTC.

There are a few counts of this clonotype. The V and J genes are TRBV12-3 or TRBV12-4 and TRBJ1-1; D is ambiguous. This CDR3 is 12 amino acids long. V was trimmed by 5 bases and J by 4 bases, leaving 8 bases between them. The CDR3 is CASSRFFTEAFF. The CDR3 nucleotides read TGTGCCAGCAGTCGATTCTTCACTGAAGCTTTCTTT.

The chain recombines TRBV12-3 or TRBV12-4 with TRBJ2-5; 9 bases line up with TRBD2. CDR3 size: 16 residues. With V trimmed by 4 bases and J by 4 bases, 10 bases remained unmatched. DNA of the CDR3: TGTGCCAGCAGTTCCGAGCGAAATAGCGGGGGAGAGACCCAGTACTTC. Its protein product is CASSSERNSGGETQYF.

This chain uses TRBV20-1 with TRBJ1-5; unclear D gene. Per the germline V gene, CDR1 is DFQATT and CDR2 is SNEGSKA (reference sequence). CDR3 size: 15 residues. Trimming cost V 3 bases and J 2 bases, with 14 bases left between them. The CDR3 reads CSASIRHLGNQPQHF. The DNA of the CDR3 is TGCAGTGCTAGTATACGGCATCTCGGCAATCAGCCCCAGCATTTT.

Here the CDR3 reads CSVDAGGTGSSYEQYF. The CDR3, as DNA: TGCAGCGTCGACGCGGGGGGGACAGGGAGCTCCTACGAGCAGTACTTC. The chain employs TRBV29-1 and TRBJ2-7; TRBD1 or TRBD2 may be the D gene (9 bases each). The germline V gene encodes CDR1 SQVTM and CDR2 ANQGSEA. The CDR3 extends over 16 amino acids. Trimming pared 6 bases from V and 0 bases from J, leaving 21 bases between.